These T cell receptor beta chains were read from a single sample in a study of beta chain features in type 1 diabetes. TCRdb's table, derived via immunoSEQ multiplex PCR, lists solely in-frame clones and lacks some. Altogether around 600,000 clones are present, around 12% being singletons, with the ten largest covering around 0.12%. Material: naive CD4+ T cells from blood. These receptors all come from a man younger than 45 with type 1 diabetes. Both conserved end residues are part of each CDR3. A D gene is named only where the DNA matches it firmly. Where a row states a size, it is once, few, many or the class of an expanded clone; other rows omit it.

D	J	size	V	CDR3	DNA
NA	TRBJ1-2	few	TRBV5-5	CASSLSGGRYGYTF	TGTGCCAGCAGCCTTTCGGGGGGACGCTATGGCTACACCTTC
TRBD1	TRBJ1-2	NA	TRBV7-2	CASSPPSSGTGYGYTF	TGTGCCAGCAGCCCACCCAGTTCCGGGACAGGCTATGGCTACACCTTC
NA	TRBJ1-3	few	TRBV14	CASSQGNPGNTIYF	TGTGCCAGCAGCCAAGGTAACCCTGGAAACACCATATATTTT
NA	TRBJ2-3	NA	TRBV27	CASSRYRSSTDTQYF	TGTGCCAGCAGTAGGTATCGGAGCAGCACAGATACGCAGTATTTT
TRBD1	TRBJ2-3	NA	TRBV6-5	CASSLQGARTDTQYF	TGTGCCAGCAGCCTACAGGGGGCCCGCACAGATACGCAGTATTTT
NA	TRBJ1-5	few	TRBV2	CASSPGQPQHF	TGTGCCAGCAGCCCCGGTCAGCCCCAGCATTTT
NA	TRBJ1-5	NA	TRBV7-9	CASSPAEGGRLLNQPQHF	TGTGCCAGCAGTCCAGCCGAGGGAGGCAGACTCTTAAATCAGCCCCAGCATTTT
NA	TRBJ2-2	NA	TRBV6-5	CASRRRQANTGELFF	TGTGCCAGCAGACGAAGACAGGCGAACACCGGGGAGCTGTTTTTT
NA	TRBJ1-1	NA	TRBV10-3	CAIMGQAGTEAFF	TGTGCCATCATGGGGCAGGCAGGCACTGAAGCTTTCTTT
NA	TRBJ2-6	few	TRBV14	CASSQEHRESSGANVLTF	TGTGCCAGCAGCCAAGAACACAGGGAGAGCTCTGGGGCCAACGTCCTGACTTTC
NA	TRBJ1-2	few	TRBV29-1	CSVGGYGYTF	TGCAGCGTTGGGGGCTATGGCTACACCTTC
TRBD1	TRBJ1-2	few	TRBV9	CASSLDRAYGYTF	TGTGCCAGCAGCCTTGACAGGGCGTATGGCTACACCTTC
NA	TRBJ2-2	few	TRBV25-1	CASRAKTTHTGELFF	TGTGCCAGCAGAGCAAAGACCACCCACACCGGGGAGCTGTTTTTT
NA	TRBJ2-5	NA	TRBV27	CASSLDSGQETQYF	TGTGCCAGCAGTTTGGACAGCGGCCAAGAGACCCAGTACTTC
NA	TRBJ2-5	NA	TRBV6-1	CASSAPGGQETQYF	TGTGCCAGCAGTGCCCCCGGGGGACAAGAGACCCAGTACTTC
TRBD1	TRBJ1-1	NA	TRBV5-8	CASSHRGYTEAFF	TGTGCCAGCAGCCACAGGGGATACACTGAAGCTTTCTTT
TRBD1	TRBJ1-5	NA	TRBV2	CASSDRQGSGMKHF	TGTGCCAGCAGTGACAGACAGGGATCTGGGATGAAGCATTTT
NA	TRBJ1-1	few	TRBV10-3	CAISESKGNTEAFF	TGTGCCATCAGTGAGTCTAAGGGGAACACTGAAGCTTTCTTT
NA	TRBJ2-5	NA	TRBV14	CASSQELILETQYF	TGTGCCAGCAGCCAAGAACTCATCTTGGAGACCCAGTACTTC
NA	TRBJ2-3	NA	TRBV19	CASSIAVSDWSSDTDTQYF	TGTGCCAGTAGTATAGCTGTTTCGGATTGGTCTAGCGACACAGATACGCAGTATTTT
TRBD1	TRBJ1-2	NA	TRBV18	CASSPPASDRVDGYTF	TGTGCCAGCTCACCACCCGCCAGTGACAGGGTTGATGGCTACACCTTC
NA	TRBJ1-5	few	TRBV27	CASSFNGGQPQHF	TGTGCCAGCAGTTTCAACGGGGGTCAGCCCCAGCATTTT
NA	TRBJ2-7	few	TRBV13	CASTPGRGIAYEQYF	TGTGCCAGCACCCCGGGACGGGGTATCGCCTACGAGCAGTACTTC
NA	TRBJ1-4	few	TRBV6-5	CASSYDSSLTNEKLFF	TGTGCCAGCAGTTACGACAGTTCCCTTACTAATGAAAAACTGTTTTTT
NA	TRBJ1-2	NA	TRBV5-1	CASSLAQRTMGTTYGYTF	TGCGCCAGCAGCTTGGCGCAGAGGACCATGGGGACCACCTATGGCTACACCTTC
NA	TRBJ1-2	few	TRBV7-6	CASSLALGTSVAYTF	TGTGCCAGCAGCTTAGCCCTCGGGACCTCAGTAGCGTACACCTTC
NA	TRBJ2-3	NA	TRBV30	CAWSVTVLVVGTDTQYF	TGTGCCTGGAGTGTAACTGTATTAGTGGTCGGCACAGATACGCAGTATTTT
NA	TRBJ1-2	few	TRBV30	CAWSPLGRANYGYTF	TGTGCCTGGAGTCCTCTAGGGCGAGCTAACTATGGCTACACCTTC
TRBD2	TRBJ2-1	few	TRBV4-3	CASSQLLAGLGNEQFF	TGCGCCAGCAGCCAACTACTAGCGGGGCTAGGGAATGAGCAGTTCTTC
TRBD1	TRBJ1-2	NA	TRBV4-3	CASSQDSEGQLGYTF	TGCGCCAGCAGCCAAGATTCAGAGGGACAGCTTGGCTACACCTTC
TRBD2	TRBJ2-7	once	TRBV7-9	CASSALLAGGIYEQYF	TGTGCCAGCAGCGCCCTACTAGCGGGGGGTATCTACGAGCAGTACTTC
NA	TRBJ2-1	few	TRBV11-2	CASTADSISYNEQFF	TGTGCCAGCACCGCGGACAGTATCTCCTACAATGAGCAGTTCTTC